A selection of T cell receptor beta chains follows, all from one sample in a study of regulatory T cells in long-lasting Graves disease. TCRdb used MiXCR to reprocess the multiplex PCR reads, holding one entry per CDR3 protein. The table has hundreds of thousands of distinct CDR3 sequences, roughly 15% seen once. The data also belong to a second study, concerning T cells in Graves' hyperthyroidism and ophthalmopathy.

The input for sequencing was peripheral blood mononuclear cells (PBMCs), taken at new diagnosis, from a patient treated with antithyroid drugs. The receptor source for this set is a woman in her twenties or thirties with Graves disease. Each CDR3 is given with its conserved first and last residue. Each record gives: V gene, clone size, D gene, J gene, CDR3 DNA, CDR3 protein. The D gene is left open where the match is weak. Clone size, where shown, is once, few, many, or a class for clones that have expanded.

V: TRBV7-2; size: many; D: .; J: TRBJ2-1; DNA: TGTGCCAGCAGCTTATATGGGGGATTCAATGAGCAGTTCTTC; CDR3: CASSLYGGFNEQFF
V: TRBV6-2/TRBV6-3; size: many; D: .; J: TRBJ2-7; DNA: TGTGCCAGCAGTTCCCCTCCCAGCTCCTACGAGCAGTACTTC; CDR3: CASSSPPSSYEQYF
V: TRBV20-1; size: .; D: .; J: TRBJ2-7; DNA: TGCAGTGCCCTGGGCCGTTACTACGAGCAGTACTTC; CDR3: CSALGRYYEQYF
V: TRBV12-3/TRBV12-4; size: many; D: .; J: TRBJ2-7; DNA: TGTGCCAGCAGCCCCCGAAGTGTCGCCTACGAGCAGTACTTC; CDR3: CASSPRSVAYEQYF
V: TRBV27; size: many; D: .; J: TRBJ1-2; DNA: TGTGCCAGCAGTTTTAAGGGACCCCATGGCTACACCTTC; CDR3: CASSFKGPHGYTF
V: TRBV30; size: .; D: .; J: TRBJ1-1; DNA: TGTGCCTGGAGTGAGCAGGGGTTTACTGAAGCTTTCTTT; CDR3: CAWSEQGFTEAFF
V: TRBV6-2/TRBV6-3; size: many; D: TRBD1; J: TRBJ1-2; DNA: TGTGCCAGCAGGACAAAGGGGGCGGAGGGCTACACCTTC; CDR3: CASRTKGAEGYTF
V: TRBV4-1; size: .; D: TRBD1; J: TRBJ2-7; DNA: TGCGCCAGCAGCCAAGTTGCTGGACAGGTGCCCTACGAGCAGTACTTC; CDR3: CASSQVAGQVPYEQYF
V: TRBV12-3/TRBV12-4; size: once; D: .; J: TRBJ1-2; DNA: TGTGCCAGCACCAAACAGGGTTCTGGCTACACCTTC; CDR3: CASTKQGSGYTF
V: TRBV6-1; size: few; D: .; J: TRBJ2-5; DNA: TGTGCCAGCAGTGAAGGGGCGGGGGCAAAGCGGGAGACCCAGTACTTC; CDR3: CASSEGAGAKRETQYF
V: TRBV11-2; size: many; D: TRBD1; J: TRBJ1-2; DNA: TGTGCCAGCAGCCGTCTTCAGGGGGCGGCAATCACAGGCTATGGCTACACCTTC; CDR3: CASSRLQGAAITGYGYTF
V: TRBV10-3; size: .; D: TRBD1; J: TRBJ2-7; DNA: TGTGCCAGCAGCCGAAGACAGGGTGTGACCTACGAGCAGTACTTC; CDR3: CASSRRQGVTYEQYF
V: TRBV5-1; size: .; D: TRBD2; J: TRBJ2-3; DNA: TGCGCCAGCAGCTTGGATGAGCGGGGGGACACAGGTACGCAGTATTTT; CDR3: CASSLDERGDTGTQYF
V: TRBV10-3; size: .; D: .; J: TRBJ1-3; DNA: TGTGCCATCAGTGAGTCGGGAGTGTGGGCAGCCACCATATATTTT; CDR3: CAISESGVWAATIYF
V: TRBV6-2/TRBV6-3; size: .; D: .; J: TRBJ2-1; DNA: TGTGCCAGCAGTGGGGGCCCTCCGAGGGAGCAGTTCTTC; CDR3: CASSGGPPREQFF
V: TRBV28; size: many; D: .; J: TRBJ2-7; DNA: TGTGCCAGCATTTCGGGGGACTCCTACGAGCAGTACTTC; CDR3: CASISGDSYEQYF
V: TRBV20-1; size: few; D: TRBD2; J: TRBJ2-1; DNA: TGCAGTGCTAGAGATGGACTAGCGGGAGGCCGAGAGCAGTTCTTC; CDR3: CSARDGLAGGREQFF
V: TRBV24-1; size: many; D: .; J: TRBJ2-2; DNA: TGTGCCACCAACGCGAGAAACACCGGGGAGCTGTTTTTT; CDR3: CATNARNTGELFF
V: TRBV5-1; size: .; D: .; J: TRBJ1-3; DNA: TGCGCCAGCAGCTCAGGGACGCAGGAAAACACCATATATTTT; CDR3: CASSSGTQENTIYF
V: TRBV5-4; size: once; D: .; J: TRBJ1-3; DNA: TGTGCCAGCAGCTTCGGGGGCCAGGACACCATATATTTT; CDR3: CASSFGGQDTIYF
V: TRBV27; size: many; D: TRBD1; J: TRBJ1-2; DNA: TGTGCCAGCAGACCACGGACAGGGGACGGCTACACCTTC; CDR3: CASRPRTGDGYTF
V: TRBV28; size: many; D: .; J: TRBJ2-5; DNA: TGTGCCAGCAGACAGGGAGAGACCCAGTACTTC; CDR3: CASRQGETQYF
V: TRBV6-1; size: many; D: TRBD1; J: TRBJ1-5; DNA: TGTGCCAGCAGTGAATTCGAAGGGGGCGCGAGCCAGCCCCAGCATTTT; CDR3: CASSEFEGGASQPQHF
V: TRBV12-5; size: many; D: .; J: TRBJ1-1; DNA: TGTGCTAGTGGTTTGGTAACCGGGGGGGCAGGTCCGGCTGAAGCTTTCTTT; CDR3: CASGLVTGGAGPAEAFF
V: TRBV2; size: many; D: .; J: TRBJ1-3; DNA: TGTGCCAGCAGCGCGGGAAGGGGAAACACCATATATTTT; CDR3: CASSAGRGNTIYF
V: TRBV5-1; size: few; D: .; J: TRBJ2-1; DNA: TGCGCCAGCAGCTTGGTTGTCTACCCCAGCTCCTACAATGAGCAGTTCTTC; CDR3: CASSLVVYPSSYNEQFF
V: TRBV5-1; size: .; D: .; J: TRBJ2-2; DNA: TGCGCCAGCAGCTTGCAGGGGCAATCGAACACCGGGGAGCTGTTTTTT; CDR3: CASSLQGQSNTGELFF
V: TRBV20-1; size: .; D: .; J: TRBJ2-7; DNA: TGCAGTGCTAGAGATATTTCAGCGGCTCAGTCCGAGCAGTACTTC; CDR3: CSARDISAAQSEQYF
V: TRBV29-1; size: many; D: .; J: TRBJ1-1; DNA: TGCAGCGTCTTACAGGGTATGCTGAACACTGAAGCTTTCTTT; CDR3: CSVLQGMLNTEAFF
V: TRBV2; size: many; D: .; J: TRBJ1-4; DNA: TGTGCCAGCAGTGAAGCGGACAGAACTAATGAAAAACTGTTTTTT; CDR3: CASSEADRTNEKLFF
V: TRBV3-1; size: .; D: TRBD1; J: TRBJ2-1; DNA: TGTGCCAGCAGGCAAGACCGTGTCTACAGGGGCTCGGAGTTCTTC; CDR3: CASRQDRVYRGSEFF
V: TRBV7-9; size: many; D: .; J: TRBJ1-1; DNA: TGTGCCAGCAGCTTAGAGGGAGGGTTCGGGGAAGCTTTCTTT; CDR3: CASSLEGGFGEAFF
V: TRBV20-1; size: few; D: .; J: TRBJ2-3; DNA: TGCAGTGCTAGGCCCTCCATGGATACGCAGTATTTT; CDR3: CSARPSMDTQYF
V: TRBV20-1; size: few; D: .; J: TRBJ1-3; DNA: TGCAGTGCTCCAGGGTTTGGAAACACCATATATTTT; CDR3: CSAPGFGNTIYF
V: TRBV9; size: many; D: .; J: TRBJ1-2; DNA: TGTGCCAGCAGCCCCACTCCTGAATTTCTGCCCTATGGCTACACCTTC; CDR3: CASSPTPEFLPYGYTF